Each of the 28 T cell receptor beta chains below was sequenced from the same sample in a study of T-cell reconstitution after alpha-beta-depleted transplantation in children. Unique molecular identifiers tagged the TCRbeta library. Using its own MiXCR run on the PCR reads, TCRdb lists one record per CDR3 protein. The sample has just over 950,000 distinct CDR3 sequences, 25% to 30% seen once. This material consisted of PBMCs, mostly from graft donor cells, taken 360 days after TCRalphabeta/CD19-depleted stem cell transplant. The source is a boy under three years old who had a stem cell transplant for SCID, so the T cells may come from the graft donor.

The rearrangement joins TRBV12-3 or TRBV12-4 to TRBJ2-7, with 10 bases that match TRBD2. The CDR3 totals 14 residues. V gave up 5 bases and J gave up 1 base; unmatched junction bases: 2. CDR3 nucleotide sequence: TGTGCCAGCAGTCAACTAGCGGGGTCCTACGAGCAGTACTTC. Its protein is CASSQLAGSYEQYF.

The J gene is TRBJ2-7, the V gene TRBV5-1; the D is unclear. This CDR3 contains 13 residues. The germline V gene has CDR1 SGHRS and CDR2 YFSETQ. The ends were cut back, 3 bases at V and 3 bases at J, with 10 bases in the middle. Here the CDR3 DNA reads TGCGCCAGCAGCTCCAGAGGAGACTACGAGCAGTACTTC. The encoded protein is CASSSRGDYEQYF.

The rearrangement links TRBV20-1 to TRBJ2-2; 12 positions match TRBD2. Looked up from germline, CDR1 is DFQATT and CDR2 is SNEGSKA (reference sequence). Germline trimming cut 1 base from V and 6 bases from J; bases unmatched to any gene: 6. This CDR3 is 16 amino acids long. The CDR3 is CSARASGGALAGELFF. The CDR3 DNA reads as TGCAGTGCTAGAGCTAGCGGGGGGGCCCTGGCCGGGGAGCTGTTTTTT.

With regard to this clonotype: The CDR3 does not end in the conserved phenylalanine or tryptophan, so this is likely a read error. The genes are TRBV28 and TRBJ2-6; D is unclear. Germline loops: CDR1 MDHEN, CDR2 SYDVKM. The CDR3 contains 14 residues. The V end was cut by 11 bases, the J end by 2 bases, with 13 bases between. In DNA form, the CDR3 reads TGTGCCGCCGAGAAGGCGGCTGGGGCCAACGTCCTGACTATC. The encoded protein is CAAEKAAGANVLTI.

DNA of the CDR3: TGTGCCAGCAGCCGGACAGGGCTTAATGAAAAACTGTTTTTT. This sequence encodes CASSRTGLNEKLFF. The chain carries TRBV5-5 and TRBJ1-4, with 8 bases matching TRBD1. Germline loops: CDR1 SGHKS, CDR2 YYEKEE (reference sequence). This CDR3 is 14 amino acids long. The V and J ends lost 4 bases and 4 bases, in that order; junction bases with no gene match: 3.

The V and J genes are TRBV20-1 and TRBJ1-5, with D possibly being TRBD1 (6 bases). Germline-derived CDR1 and CDR2 are DFQATT and SNEGSKA (reference sequence). With 5 bases removed from V and 9 bases from J, the gap between germline ends came to 23 bases. The CDR3 sequence is 15 residues long. CDR3 loop: CSARGGQGTLRPQHF. In DNA, the CDR3 is TGCAGTGCTCGAGGGGGGCAGGGGACCTTGAGGCCCCAGCATTTT.

This clonotype was seen ten or more times. The CDR3 nucleotides read TGTGCCAGCATGCCCAGGAGACTTAGCTCCTACAATGAGCAGTTCTTC. It translates to CASMPRRLSSYNEQFF. This chain connects TRBV7-9 to TRBJ2-1; D gene uncertain. The CDR3 spans 16 residues. The germline CDR1 and CDR2 sequences are SEHNR and FQNEAQ (reference sequence). V was cut by 7 bases and J by 0 bases, with 16 bases left in between.

The CDR3 region has the DNA TGTGCCAGCGCCCCAGACAGGCCAAATTCACCCCTCCACTTT. Its protein product is CASAPDRPNSPLHF. The chain recombines TRBV2 with TRBJ1-6; perhaps TRBD1 as D (6 bases). CDR1 is SNHLY and CDR2 is FYNNEI in the germline V gene. Trimming removed 8 bases from V and 7 bases from J, with 15 bases in between. This CDR3 is built from 14 residues.

This clonotype was observed a handful of times. The J gene is TRBJ2-3, the V gene TRBV20-1; 15 nucleotides match TRBD2. Per the germline V gene, CDR1 is DFQATT and CDR2 is SNEGSKA (reference sequence). Trimming removed 5 bases from V and 4 bases from J; junction bases left unmatched: 7. This CDR3 is 16 amino acids long. The DNA for the CDR3 is TGCAGTGCTTTCCGGACTAGCGGGGGGGCGGCAGATACGCAGTATTTT. Translated: CSAFRTSGGAADTQYF.

CDR3 DNA sequence: TGTGCCAGCAGCCGCGGACAGGTGAAATATGGCTACACCTTC. The encoded protein is CASSRGQVKYGYTF. This chain links TRBV6-1 with TRBJ1-2, with 7 bases lining up with TRBD1. V was pared by 6 bases and J by 5 bases, with 9 bases of the junction left unmatched. Germline V lookup: CDR1 MNHNS, CDR2 SASEGT. The CDR3 covers 14 residues.

The chain uses TRBV6-1 and TRBJ2-5; either TRBD1 or TRBD2 may supply D (5 bases each). The CDR3 runs to 13 residues. V was cut by 6 bases and J by 4 bases, with 12 bases left in between. Germline V gene data show CDR1 as MNHNS and CDR2 as SASEGT. Here the CDR3 reads CASRLGPGETQYF. For the CDR3, the DNA is TGTGCCAGCAGGTTGGGACCCGGAGAGACCCAGTACTTC.

The rearrangement joins TRBV6-5 to TRBJ1-1; TRBD1 agrees at 11 bases. Germline CDR1 is MNHEY and CDR2 is SVGAGI. The CDR3 has 13 residues. The junction had 4 bases not matched to a gene; V was cut back by 6 bases and J by 7 bases. Here the CDR3 reads CASSRTGGNEAFF. The CDR3 coding sequence is TGTGCCAGCAGCCGGACAGGGGGCAATGAAGCTTTCTTT.

The chain combines TRBV5-5 with TRBJ2-3; D is perhaps TRBD1 or TRBD2 (5 bases each). The V and J ends lost 0 bases and 2 bases respectively, with 13 bases between them. The germline CDR1 and CDR2 sequences are SGHKS and YYEKEE (reference sequence). The CDR3 sequence is 16 residues long. The DNA for the CDR3 is TGTGCCAGCAGCTTGGCGGGACCTGGGAACACAGATACGCAGTATTTT. Translating it yields CASSLAGPGNTDTQYF.

This chain joins TRBV19 and TRBJ1-1, with D possibly matching TRBD1 (6 bases). Germline V CDR1 and CDR2: LNHDA, SQIVND (reference sequence). The germline V and J ends were trimmed by 6 bases and 4 bases, with 15 bases remaining between them. This CDR3 has 14 amino acids. This chain's CDR3 is CASSMGGAVTEAFF. CDR3 DNA sequence: TGTGCCAGTAGCATGGGGGGGGCGGTCACTGAAGCTTTCTTT.

The chain joins TRBV27 to TRBJ2-7; D call uncertain. The CDR3 covers 14 residues. Per the germline V gene, CDR1 is MNHEY and CDR2 is SMNVEV (reference sequence). Trimming stripped 2 bases from V and 5 bases from J, with 13 bases between. CDR3 sequence: CASSLVGRVNEQYF. CDR3 DNA: TGTGCCAGCAGTTTAGTGGGTAGGGTCAACGAGCAGTACTTC.

The chain links TRBV3-1 to TRBJ1-1, with D possibly matching TRBD1 (5 bases). Germline CDR1 reads LGHDT; CDR2 reads YNNKEL (reference sequence). Trimming took 3 bases from V and 8 from J, leaving 13 bases between them. The CDR3 runs to 13 residues. Here the CDR3 reads CASSQRIRDEAFF. The DNA for the CDR3 is TGTGCCAGCAGCCAGAGGATTCGGGACGAAGCTTTCTTT.

This clonotype was seen only a few times. The chain is built from TRBV12-3 or TRBV12-4 and TRBJ2-7; D is unresolved. This CDR3 comprises 15 residues. Trimming cost V 2 bases and J 3 bases, with 14 bases left between them. Here the CDR3 reads CASSLPSTGDYEQYF. The CDR3 DNA reads as TGTGCCAGCAGTTTACCGTCAACCGGCGACTACGAGCAGTACTTC.

The chain links TRBV9 to TRBJ1-6, with a possible D match to TRBD1 (6 bases). The V gene lost 0 bases and the J gene lost 8 bases, with 15 bases spanning the gap. Looked up from germline, CDR1 is SGDLS and CDR2 is YYNGEE. The CDR3 has 16 amino acids. The CDR3 region is CASSVGGGLSYSPLHF. The CDR3 DNA sequence: TGTGCCAGCAGCGTAGGTGGGGGCCTCTCATATTCACCCCTCCACTTT.

The chain combines TRBV9 with TRBJ2-5, with 15 bases fitting TRBD2. J was trimmed by 8 bases and V by 4 bases; bases with no gene match: 9. The CDR3 sequence is 16 residues long. Germline values: CDR1 SGDLS, CDR2 YYNGEE. The CDR3 here is CASSPRTSGGAGTQYF. The CDR3, as DNA: TGTGCCAGCAGCCCAAGGACTAGCGGGGGGGCCGGAACCCAGTACTTC.

The chain employs TRBV12-3 or TRBV12-4 and TRBJ2-1; tentative D call: TRBD2 (7 bases). There are 15 residues in the CDR3. V was shortened by 3 bases and J by 5 bases, with 14 bases between the two germline ends. The CDR3 spells CASSFVGGQNNEQFF. CDR3 bases: TGTGCCAGCAGTTTCGTCGGGGGGCAAAACAATGAGCAGTTCTTC.

V is TRBV5-6 and J is TRBJ2-4; D perhaps matches TRBD1 (6 bases). The CDR3 length is 15 residues. Germline CDR1 reads SGHDT; CDR2 reads YYEEEE. Trimming shortened V by 4 bases and J by 4 bases, and 15 bases separated the two germline ends. CDR3 sequence: CASSRSRGLKNIQYF. CDR3 in DNA: TGTGCCAGCAGCAGATCAAGGGGGTTAAAAAACATTCAGTACTTC.

This clonotype was seen a few times. This chain joins TRBV12-3 or TRBV12-4 and TRBJ2-1; no clear D. The CDR3 contains 13 residues. Trimming pared 6 bases from V and 5 bases from J, leaving 11 bases between. The DNA of the CDR3 is TGTGCCAGCAGCCCTTCGACGGACAATGAGCAGTTCTTC. As protein: CASSPSTDNEQFF.

This clonotype was picked up a small number of times. This sequence joins TRBV4-1 and TRBJ2-7; D not certain. Germline CDR1 MGHRA, CDR2 YSYEKL. Deletions cut 0 bases from V and 3 bases from J, with 9 bases between. There are 14 residues in the CDR3. The CDR3 DNA follows: TGCGCCAGCAGCCAAGATGGCGGCGGCTACGAGCAGTACTTC. Amino acid sequence: CASSQDGGGYEQYF.

The chain joins TRBV7-2 to TRBJ2-2, with 8 bases matching TRBD2. This CDR3 has 14 amino acids. Losses at the gene ends were 6 bases for V and 5 bases for J; bases not matched to a gene: 5. In germline, CDR1 is SGHTA, CDR2 FQGNSA. CDR3 in amino acids: CASSRGGITGELFF. CDR3 coding DNA: TGTGCCAGCAGTCGGGGGGGGATAACCGGGGAGCTGTTTTTT.

The V gene is TRBV5-6, the J gene TRBJ1-1; 10 bases are shared with TRBD1. The CDR3 has 14 residues. CDR1 SGHDT and CDR2 YYEEEE come from the germline V gene. J lost 10 bases, V lost 2 bases, and 8 bases had no gene match. The CDR3 spells CASSLSGQGSTAFF. CDR3 coding DNA: TGTGCCAGCAGCTTATCGGGACAGGGGTCTACAGCTTTCTTT.

The chain is built from TRBV20-1 and TRBJ1-2; D possibly corresponds to TRBD1 (5 bases). Germline V CDR1 and CDR2: DFQATT, SNEGSKA (reference sequence). Trimming shortened V by 3 bases and J by 8 bases, and 25 bases separated the two germline ends. The CDR3 sequence is 16 residues long. The CDR3 DNA sequence: TGCAGTGCTAGTTCGCCTCTTAAGGACGTACCAGGGGGCTACACCTTC. Its translation is CSASSPLKDVPGGYTF.

The chain links TRBV4-1 to TRBJ1-2; 11 bases fit TRBD1. CDR3 length: 16 residues. Trimming removed 3 bases from V and 2 bases from J; junction bases left unmatched: 5. Germline-derived CDR1 and CDR2 are MGHRA and YSYEKL. CDR3 sequence (DNA): TGCGCCAGCAGCCACCCGGGACAGGGGGGGAACTATGGCTACACCTTC. Translation: CASSHPGQGGNYGYTF.

This clonotype was detected a few times. V is TRBV28 and J is TRBJ1-6; D gene uncertain. The CDR3 totals 14 residues. CDR1 and CDR2 from the germline V gene are MDHEN and SYDVKM. V lost 7 bases, J lost 1 base, and 8 bases lay in between. The DNA of the CDR3 is TGTGCCAGCATTGAGGCGTCCTATAATTCACCCCTCCACTTT. Translation: CASIEASYNSPLHF. The full variable domain, rest sourced from reference TRBV28 and TRBJ1-6, is DVKVTQSSRYLVKRTGEKVFLECVQDMDHENMFWYRQDPGLGLRLIYFSYDVKMKEKGDIPEGYSVSREKKERFSLILESASTNQTSMYLCASIEASYNSPLHFGNGTRLTVT.